What follows is one TCR beta chain and its context. How the authors handled the data: Reference gene primer amplification yielded estimated nucleated cell counts. Sequencing used immunoSEQ multiplex PCR; TCRdb keeps in-frame clones, though not all of them. The DNA was the basis for D and trimming; V, J and clone size are from that table. The table has more than 85,000 clones, around four fifths seen once. This entry comes from a study of blood T cell repertoires in COVID-19. About the study: Acute and convalescent COVID-19 specimens originated in the United States, Italy and Spain. Sources were T cells, B-cell-depleted T cells, or PBMCs; the material itself was cDNA or gDNA.

The CDR3 has 15 residues. Deletions cut 4 bases from V and 1 base from J, with 13 bases between. Germline CDR1 reads SGHAT; CDR2 reads FQNNGV. Sequenced input: peripheral blood. The sequence came from a woman aged 55-69 years with acute or convalescent COVID-19. The rearrangement uses TRBV11-2 and TRBJ2-5, with D possibly matching TRBD2 (5 bases). The CDR3: CASSSLEGTQETQYF. The CDR3 DNA is TGTGCCAGCAGCTCGTTAGAGGGCACCCAAGAGACCCAGTACTTC.